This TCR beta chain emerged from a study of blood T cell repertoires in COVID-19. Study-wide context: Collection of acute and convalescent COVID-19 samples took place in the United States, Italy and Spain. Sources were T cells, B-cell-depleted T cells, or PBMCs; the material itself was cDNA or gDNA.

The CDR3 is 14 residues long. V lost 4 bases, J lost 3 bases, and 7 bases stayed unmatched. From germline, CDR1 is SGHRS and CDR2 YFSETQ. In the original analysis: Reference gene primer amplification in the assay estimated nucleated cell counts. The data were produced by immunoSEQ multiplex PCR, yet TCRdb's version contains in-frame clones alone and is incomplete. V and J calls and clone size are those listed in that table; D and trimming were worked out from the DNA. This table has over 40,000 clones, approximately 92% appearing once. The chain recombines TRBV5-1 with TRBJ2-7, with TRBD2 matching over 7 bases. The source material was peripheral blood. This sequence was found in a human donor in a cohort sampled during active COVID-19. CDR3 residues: CASSGASGDYEQYF. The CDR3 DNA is TGCGCCAGCAGCGGGGCTAGCGGCGACTACGAGCAGTACTTC.